The 27 T cell receptor beta chains in this list originate from one sample, sequenced in a study of glioma-infiltrating T cells. Amplification of TCR alpha and beta CDR3 regions from RNA used iRepertoire nested multiplex PCR. TCRdb reprocessed the multiplex PCR reads via MiXCR and lists one record per CDR3 protein. The profile covers roughly 16,000 distinct CDR3 sequences, with 58% appearing a single time and 40% to 50% taken by the ten largest. The source material was glioma tissue, nonneoplastic brain tissue, or PBMCs (not recorded which). The source of these receptors is a human donor with low-grade glioma or glioblastoma, undergoing nonglioma brain surgery, or in good health (not recorded which).

The chain joins TRBV7-2 to TRBJ2-5; D possibly corresponds to TRBD2 (5 bases). There are 13 residues in the CDR3. CDR1 is SGHTA and CDR2 is FQGNSA in the germline V gene. The V gene lost 4 bases and the J gene lost 6 bases, with 12 bases spanning the gap. CDR3 in DNA: TGTGCCAGCAGCTCAGGATCCGGGAAGACCCAGTACTTC. It specifies CASSSGSGKTQYF.

This clonotype was recorded once. This chain joins TRBV15 and TRBJ2-1, with 10 bases fitting TRBD1. The CDR3 length is 19 residues. Germline V gene data show CDR1 as LNHNV and CDR2 as YYDKDF (reference sequence). Germline trimming cut 3 bases from V and 0 bases from J; bases unmatched to any gene: 11. Written as DNA, the CDR3 is TGTGCCACCAGCAGCGTGTTATTCCGGACAGGGGGCTCCTACAATGAGCAGTTCTTC. Translation: CATSSVLFRTGGSYNEQFF.

This clonotype was seen a handful of times. The gene calls are TRBV6-2 or TRBV6-3 and TRBJ2-7; D not certain. The CDR3 contains 12 residues. V gave up 6 bases and J gave up 3 bases, with 9 bases separating them. The V gene's germline CDR1 is MNHEY and CDR2 SVGEGT. The CDR3 protein is CASRYSFYEQYF. The CDR3 DNA follows: TGTGCCAGCAGGTATTCCTTCTACGAGCAGTACTTC.

This clonotype is categorized as large (0.1 to 1%). The CDR3: CASNPWPGQGARAFF. The CDR3 region has the DNA TGTGCCAGCAACCCTTGGCCCGGACAGGGGGCGCGAGCTTTCTTT. This sequence joins TRBV6-2 or TRBV6-3 and TRBJ1-1; 11 nucleotides match TRBD1. This CDR3 has 15 amino acids. The germline V gene encodes CDR1 MNHEY and CDR2 SVGEGT. V was pared by 7 bases and J by 10 bases, with 14 bases of the junction left unmatched.

Worth noting for this clonotype: An end of the junction does not agree with germline; a read error may underlie this. This sequence joins TRBV6-2 or TRBV6-3 and TRBJ1-2; D is ambiguous. This CDR3 is built from 14 residues. Germline assignment: CDR1 MNHEY and CDR2 SVGEGT. The CDR3 reads CGSIIDGTSAGYTF. As DNA, the CDR3 is TGTGGCAGCATCATAGACGGCACATCTGCTGGCTACACCTTC.

This sequence joins TRBV28 and TRBJ2-1; 7 bases agree with TRBD1. Trimming cost V 7 bases and J 8 bases; bases outside gene matches: 11. CDR3 length equals 14 residues. Looked up from germline, CDR1 is MDHEN and CDR2 is SYDVKM. The CDR3 reads CASIFDRERYEQFF. The CDR3 bases are TGTGCCAGCATTTTCGACAGGGAAAGGTATGAGCAGTTCTTC. The variable domain in full, with the rest retrieved from reference TRBV28 and TRBJ2-1, is DVKVTQSSRYLVKRTGEKVFLECVQDMDHENMFWYRQDPGLGLRLIYFSYDVKMKEKGDIPEGYSVSREKKERFSLILESASTNQTSMYLCASIFDRERYEQFFGPGTRLTVL.

The chain recombines TRBV2 with TRBJ2-7; 14 bases map to TRBD2. This CDR3 is 17 amino acids long. Germline assignment: CDR1 SNHLY and CDR2 FYNNEI. Losses at the gene ends were 6 bases for V and 0 bases for J; bases not matched to a gene: 7. CDR3 in amino acids: CASSLTSGGATSYEQYF. DNA for the CDR3: TGTGCCAGCAGCCTGACTAGCGGGGGGGCTACCTCCTACGAGCAGTACTTC.

The chain carries TRBV15 and TRBJ1-2; maybe TRBD1 (6 bases). With 5 bases removed from V and 2 bases from J, the gap between germline ends came to 18 bases. CDR3 length: 16 amino acids. Germline V lookup: CDR1 LNHNV, CDR2 YYDKDF (reference sequence). CDR3 coding DNA: TGTGCCACCAGCGAGAGCAGGTTCAGGGGAAACTATGGCTACACCTTC. It specifies CATSESRFRGNYGYTF.

The chain uses TRBV6-1 and TRBJ1-4, with D maybe TRBD1 (6 bases). The V and J ends lost 6 bases and 7 bases respectively, with 15 bases between them. CDR1 MNHNS and CDR2 SASEGT come from the germline V gene. The CDR3 totals 14 residues. DNA of the CDR3: TGTGCCAGCAGGGCAGGGGATTATGCTGAAAAACTGTTTTTT. Translation gives CASRAGDYAEKLFF.

The chain links TRBV20-1 to TRBJ1-2, with 10 bases lining up with TRBD1. The CDR3 runs to 15 residues. Germline trimming cut 3 bases from V and 7 bases from J; bases unmatched to any gene: 11. Germline CDR1 and CDR2: DFQATT and SNEGSKA (reference sequence). CDR3 DNA sequence: TGCAGTGCTAGTTCCCCGGGACAGGGGCGCTCTGGCTACACCTTC. Residues: CSASSPGQGRSGYTF.

This rearrangement joins TRBV28 to TRBJ1-2; D is ambiguous. The CDR3 spans 15 residues. Looked up from germline, CDR1 is MDHEN and CDR2 is SYDVKM. V lost 6 bases and J 4 bases, leaving 18 bases between the germline ends. The CDR3 nucleotides read TGTGCCAGCAGCCCCGCACTAGGCCCCTCCTATGGCTACACCTTC. It yields the protein CASSPALGPSYGYTF.

Concerning this clonotype itself: An end of the junction differs from the germline gene, which may be a read error. The CDR3 nucleotides read TGTGCCAGGAGTTTAGCGGGCTCCTACGATCAGTACTTC. Protein: CARSLAGSYDQYF. The chain is built from TRBV27 and TRBJ2-7, with 7 positions matching TRBD2. The germline V gene has CDR1 MNHEY and CDR2 SMNVEV (reference sequence). The CDR3 totals 13 residues.

V and J are TRBV7-6 and TRBJ1-2; TRBD1 agrees at 9 bases. Trimming removed 10 bases from V and 4 bases from J; junction bases left unmatched: 4. Germline lookup yields CDR1 SGHVS and CDR2 FNYEAQ. The CDR3 covers 12 residues. The CDR3 sequence: CAIDRGGYGYTF. The CDR3, as DNA: TGTGCCATCGACAGGGGGGGCTATGGCTACACCTTC.

Many counts were recorded for this clonotype. V is TRBV28 and J is TRBJ2-1; TRBD2 might be the D (6 bases). The V gene's germline CDR1 is MDHEN and CDR2 SYDVKM. Deletions cut 3 bases from V and 3 bases from J, with 6 bases between. The CDR3 has 13 amino acids. CDR3 sequence: CASSLTSYNEQFF. The CDR3 nucleotides read TGTGCCAGCAGTTTGACTAGCTACAATGAGCAGTTCTTC.

V gene TRBV20-1 combines with J gene TRBJ1-2; no clear D gene. Trimming shortened V by 6 bases and J by 4 bases, and 18 bases separated the two germline ends. The germline V gene has CDR1 DFQATT and CDR2 SNEGSKA (reference sequence). The CDR3 is made up of 14 amino acids. CDR3 DNA: TGCAGTGCCCCAGGACGGAGTGATAGCTATGGCTACACCTTC. This encodes CSAPGRSDSYGYTF.

The chain carries TRBV20-1 and TRBJ2-1; tentative D call: TRBD1 (6 bases). The CDR3 is made up of 13 amino acids. V lost 5 bases and J lost 7, with 15 bases in between. Germline V gene sequence: CDR1 DFQATT, CDR2 SNEGSKA (reference sequence). The CDR3 nucleotides read TGCAGTGCTTTAACAGGGATTACAAATGAGCAGTTCTTC. Encoded protein: CSALTGITNEQFF.

This chain uses TRBV12-3 or TRBV12-4 with TRBJ2-3; TRBD2 matches 8 bases. There are 15 residues in the CDR3. V trimming: 5 bases; J trimming: 6 bases; junction bases outside the gene matches: 10. CDR3 amino acids: CASSARLSGDDTQYF. The DNA of the CDR3 is TGTGCCAGCAGTGCCAGACTTAGCGGGGATGATACGCAGTATTTT.

The J gene is TRBJ1-1, the V gene TRBV2; 11 positions match TRBD1. The CDR3 length is 14 residues. The germline V gene encodes CDR1 SNHLY and CDR2 FYNNEI. Germline trimming cut 6 bases from V and 9 bases from J; bases unmatched to any gene: 9. The CDR3 sequence is CASRPGQGVLKAFF. The CDR3 DNA sequence: TGTGCCAGCAGACCGGGACAGGGGGTTTTGAAAGCTTTCTTT. Variable domain in full (rest from reference TRBV2 and TRBJ1-1): EPEVTQTPSHQVTQMGQEVILRCVPISNHLYFYWYRQILGQKVEFLVSFYNNEISEKSEIFDDQFSVERPDGSNFTLKIRSTKLEDSAMYFCASRPGQGVLKAFFGQGTRLTVV.

This clonotype was seen only a few times. This chain connects TRBV7-2 to TRBJ1-6, with D unresolved. The CDR3 totals 13 residues. Germline V CDR1 and CDR2: SGHTA, FQGNSA. V dropped 10 bases and J dropped 8 bases, with 15 bases sitting between them. The DNA for the CDR3 is TGTGCCACCGAGGGCGGTAGCCATTCACCCCTCCACTTT. Its protein is CATEGGSHSPLHF.

In this sample, this clonotype turned up a few times. V usage is TRBV27 and J usage is TRBJ2-1; weak D call: TRBD2 (5 bases). Trimming cost V 5 bases and J 3 bases, with 11 bases left between them. Germline loops: CDR1 MNHEY, CDR2 SMNVEV (reference sequence). The CDR3 spans 14 residues. The CDR3 loop reads CASSPRVIYNEQFF. DNA for the CDR3: TGTGCCAGCAGTCCGAGGGTCATCTACAATGAGCAGTTCTTC.

This clonotype appeared once. This clone may be a read error of a much larger clone one base away. CDR3 loop: CASSYRLGDTGELFF. The CDR3 DNA reads TGTGCCAGCAGTTATCGGCTAGGGGACACCGGGGAGCTGTTTTTT. The V and J genes are TRBV6-6 and TRBJ2-2; tentatively, D is TRBD1 (5 bases). This CDR3 has 15 amino acids. Germline values: CDR1 MNHNY, CDR2 SVGAGI (reference sequence). V was shortened by 3 bases and J by 3 bases, with 11 bases between the two germline ends.

This clonotype has at least ten counts. The chain combines TRBV28 with TRBJ1-2, with 9 bases identical to TRBD1. The CDR3 totals 14 residues. V gave up 6 bases and J gave up 4 bases; unmatched junction bases: 6. Germline CDR1 and CDR2: MDHEN and SYDVKM. DNA of the CDR3: TGTGCCAGCAGGCGACAGGGGGAAGTCTATGGCTACACCTTC. It yields the protein CASRRQGEVYGYTF.

The J gene is TRBJ2-2, the V gene TRBV6-8; D remains ambiguous. The germline CDR1 and CDR2 sequences are MNHGY and SAAAGT. This CDR3 region has 16 residues. Trimming cost V 6 bases and J 0 bases, with 14 bases left between them. The CDR3 DNA is TGTGCCAGCAGCTTCGACTCGATCTCGAACACCGGGGAGCTGTTTTTT. The encoded protein is CASSFDSISNTGELFF.

This clonotype was observed a handful of times. The chain recombines TRBV20-1 with TRBJ1-1; no definite D call. Germline CDR1 is DFQATT and CDR2 is SNEGSKA (reference sequence). V dropped 6 bases and J dropped 10 bases, with 18 bases sitting between them. The CDR3 has 12 amino acids. The CDR3 protein is CSAQRVQDRAFF. CDR3 DNA: TGCAGTGCCCAGAGGGTCCAGGACCGAGCTTTCTTT.

The V gene is TRBV6-1, the J gene TRBJ2-7, with a possible D match to TRBD1 (6 bases). In germline, CDR1 is MNHNS, CDR2 SASEGT. Trimming left V 6 bases short and J 4 bases short, with 13 bases between. There are 13 residues in the CDR3. The CDR3 region has the DNA TGTGCCAGCAGATTTATACAGGGTTACGAGCAGTACTTC. Residues: CASRFIQGYEQYF.

This clonotype was seen more than once but under ten times. V is TRBV6-2 or TRBV6-3 and J is TRBJ2-1; 11 bases line up with TRBD2. Per germline, CDR1 MNHEY and CDR2 SVGEGT. The CDR3 has 15 amino acids. Germline trimming cut 7 bases from V and 2 bases from J; bases unmatched to any gene: 4. In DNA form, the CDR3 reads TGTGCCAGCACGACTAGCGGGGTTCCCTACAATGAGCAGTTCTTC. Amino acids: CASTTSGVPYNEQFF.

The chain is built from TRBV6-2 or TRBV6-3 and TRBJ1-2, with D tentatively TRBD1 (6 bases). V was pared by 5 bases and J by 9 bases, with 19 bases between. From germline, CDR1 is MNHEY and CDR2 SVGEGT. This CDR3 has 14 residues. CDR3 sequence (DNA): TGTGCCAGCAGTAAAATAACAGGGTATCTACGCTACACCTTC. Protein: CASSKITGYLRYTF.